The rows below give T cell receptor beta chains drawn from one sample of a study of siplizumab effects on memory and regulatory T cells. Assay used: immunoSEQ multiplex PCR; TCRdb lists only in-frame clones, some missing. The data hold 70,000 or so clones, with 80% to 90% observed a single time. The material sequenced was Tregs sorted from blood. All receptors derive from a human donor in good health. CDR3s include the opening cysteine and the closing phenylalanine or tryptophan. A D gene is named only where the DNA matches it firmly. Size is omitted from some rows. Given values are once, few, many or a class for expanded clones.

cdr3_length: 14
d_call: -
j_call: TRBJ1-2
v_call: TRBV27
clone_size: -
cdr3_nt: TGTGCCAGCAGTTTCGGGGGGCTCGGCTATGGCTACACCTTC
cdr3_aa: CASSFGGLGYGYTF

cdr3_length: 15
d_call: -
j_call: TRBJ2-7
v_call: TRBV6-1
clone_size: -
cdr3_nt: TGTGCCAGCAGGCCCCCCGGAAGGATAACCTACGAGCAGTACTTC
cdr3_aa: CASRPPGRITYEQYF

cdr3_length: 15
d_call: TRBD2
j_call: TRBJ2-1
v_call: TRBV6-1
clone_size: -
cdr3_nt: TGTGCCAGCAGTGTGGAGCGGGAGGGCTGGAATGAGCAGTTCTTC
cdr3_aa: CASSVEREGWNEQFF

cdr3_length: 17
d_call: -
j_call: TRBJ2-3
v_call: TRBV7-9
clone_size: -
cdr3_nt: TGTGCCAGCAGCCGCCCCCTTCAGGCTAGAGGGGGAGATACGCAGTATTTT
cdr3_aa: CASSRPLQARGGDTQYF

cdr3_length: 12
d_call: -
j_call: TRBJ2-7
v_call: TRBV12-5
clone_size: once
cdr3_nt: TGTGCGGGCGCCGACTACGCCTACGAGCAGTACTTC
cdr3_aa: CAGADYAYEQYF

cdr3_length: 14
d_call: TRBD1
j_call: TRBJ1-5
v_call: TRBV6-6
clone_size: -
cdr3_nt: TGTGCCAGCAGTTACCGGACAGGGATTCAGCCCCAGCATTTT
cdr3_aa: CASSYRTGIQPQHF

cdr3_length: 14
d_call: TRBD2
j_call: TRBJ2-7
v_call: TRBV29-1
clone_size: -
cdr3_nt: TGCAGCGTGGCGACTAGCGGGGTCTCCTACGAGCAGTACTTC
cdr3_aa: CSVATSGVSYEQYF

cdr3_length: 12
d_call: -
j_call: TRBJ2-5
v_call: TRBV7-2
clone_size: -
cdr3_nt: TGTGCCAGCAGCTTAGTCCTAGGGGCCCAGTACTTC
cdr3_aa: CASSLVLGAQYF

cdr3_length: 15
d_call: -
j_call: TRBJ1-2
v_call: TRBV5-6
clone_size: -
cdr3_nt: TGTGCCAGCAGCGGGAGGGTCGGGTACCGCTATGGCTACACCTTC
cdr3_aa: CASSGRVGYRYGYTF

cdr3_length: 16
d_call: TRBD1
j_call: TRBJ2-7
v_call: TRBV7-8
clone_size: -
cdr3_nt: TGTGCCAGCAGCTTATGGACCGGACAGGGGGCCTACGAGCAGTACTTC
cdr3_aa: CASSLWTGQGAYEQYF

cdr3_length: 17
d_call: -
j_call: TRBJ1-6
v_call: TRBV18
clone_size: -
cdr3_nt: TGTGCCAGCTCACCTTCAGGGATTAGCTCCTATAATTCACCCCTCCACTTT
cdr3_aa: CASSPSGISSYNSPLHF

cdr3_length: 14
d_call: -
j_call: TRBJ1-2
v_call: TRBV2
clone_size: -
cdr3_nt: TGTGCCAGCAGTGAAGATAGGGCCTGGCGTGGCTACACCTTC
cdr3_aa: CASSEDRAWRGYTF